The 21 T cell receptor beta chains given below trace back to one sample, sequenced in a study of cytomegalovirus exposure and HLA in healthy donors. PCR was performed using 60 Vbeta and 13 Jbeta primers. Assay used: immunoSEQ multiplex PCR; TCRdb lists only in-frame clones, some missing. The sample yields roughly 100,000 clones, 75% to 80% seen once. Sequencing used PBMCs. These receptors all stem from a male donor in good health and CMV-seropositive.

The table lists this clone with a few counts. V and J are TRBV6-5 and TRBJ2-5; D unresolved. The CDR3 runs to 13 residues. Trimming took 5 bases from V and 0 from J, leaving 7 bases between them. The V gene's germline CDR1 is MNHEY and CDR2 SVGAGI. In DNA, the CDR3 is TGTGCCAGCAGTCCGAGATACCAAGAGACCCAGTACTTC. Its protein product is CASSPRYQETQYF.

This chain connects TRBV30 to TRBJ2-2, with 11 bases aligning to TRBD2. This CDR3 comprises 17 residues. The J segment lost 2 bases and the V segment lost 3 bases, leaving 8 bases of the junction unmatched. Germline V CDR1 and CDR2: GTSNPN, SVGIG (reference sequence). The CDR3 here is CAWRVTSGKTNTGELFF. The CDR3 nucleotides are TGTGCCTGGAGGGTGACTAGCGGGAAGACAAACACCGGGGAGCTGTTTTTT.

The V call is TRBV9, the J call TRBJ2-5; 14 positions agree with TRBD2. Trimming removed 2 bases from V and 1 base from J; junction bases left unmatched: 7. The CDR3 length is 18 residues. Germline V lookup: CDR1 SGDLS, CDR2 YYNGEE. The DNA of the CDR3 is TGTGCCAGCAGCGTTGGGACTAGCGGGAGCGGAGTCCAAGAGACCCAGTACTTC. This encodes CASSVGTSGSGVQETQYF. The full variable domain, in which reference TRBV9 and TRBJ2-5 provide the parts outside the CDR3, is DSGVTQTPKHLITATGQRVTLRCSPRSGDLSVYWYQQSLDQGLQFLIQYYNGEERAKGNILERFSAQQFPDLHSELNLSSLELGDSALYFCASSVGTSGSGVQETQYFGPGTRLLVL.

V is TRBV6-6 and J is TRBJ2-1; 10 positions match TRBD2. Germline CDR1 MNHNY, CDR2 SVGAGI (reference sequence). J was trimmed by 5 bases and V by 7 bases; bases with no gene match: 8. The CDR3 runs to 15 residues. CDR3 nucleotides: TGTGCCAGCACCCAGGGTCTAGCGGGAGACAATGAGCAGTTCTTC. Amino acid sequence: CASTQGLAGDNEQFF.

V and J are TRBV6-5 and TRBJ2-3; D perhaps matches TRBD1 (6 bases). This CDR3 is 12 amino acids long. Trimming pared 4 bases from V and 5 bases from J, leaving 7 bases between. Germline loops: CDR1 MNHEY, CDR2 SVGAGI. The CDR3 protein is CASSSRGDTQYF. In nucleotides, the CDR3 is TGTGCCAGCAGTTCCAGGGGAGATACGCAGTATTTT.

There are a few counts of this clone. The rearrangement joins TRBV5-6 to TRBJ2-3; 8 nucleotides agree with TRBD2. The V segment lost 4 bases and the J segment 5 bases; nucleotides outside the gene matches: 9. Germline-derived CDR1 and CDR2 are SGHDT and YYEEEE. The CDR3 has 15 residues. CDR3 amino acids: CASSPGLDRGDTQYF. The CDR3 nucleotides are TGTGCCAGCAGCCCGGGACTAGACAGAGGAGATACGCAGTATTTT.

This chain links TRBV6-5 with TRBJ2-5, with no clear D. This CDR3 comprises 14 residues. The V end lost 4 bases, the J end lost 5 bases, and 14 bases lay between the germline ends. Germline-derived CDR1 and CDR2 are MNHEY and SVGAGI. The CDR3 DNA sequence: TGTGCCAGCAGTTCTTCCGCTAGTACTGAGACCCAGTACTTC. Its protein is CASSSSASTETQYF.

This clone was seen only once. V usage is TRBV28 and J usage is TRBJ2-3, with 7 bases matching TRBD2. The CDR3 spans 13 residues. CDR1 is MDHEN and CDR2 is SYDVKM in the germline V gene. Trimming at V came to 11 bases and at J to 5 bases, leaving 10 bases not matched to a gene. CDR3 in DNA: TGTGCCTGGCGGGGGAGGGTGGGAGATACGCAGTATTTT. Translation gives CAWRGRVGDTQYF.

This clone was picked up a small number of times. The chain employs TRBV30 and TRBJ2-3; D is possibly TRBD1 (8 bases). Germline-derived CDR1 and CDR2 are GTSNPN and SVGIG (reference sequence). Trimming left V 2 bases short and J 6 bases short, with 12 bases between. The CDR3 contains 13 residues. Written as DNA, the CDR3 is TGTGCCTGGAGTAAACAGGGGGGGGATACGCAGTATTTT. Translating it yields CAWSKQGGDTQYF.

The table lists this clone with a few counts. The chain uses TRBV27 and TRBJ2-2; perhaps TRBD1 as D (6 bases). The V and J ends lost 0 bases and 2 bases respectively, with 10 bases between them. CDR1 MNHEY and CDR2 SMNVEV come from the germline V gene (reference sequence). CDR3 length equals 16 residues. CDR3 sequence (DNA): TGTGCCAGCAGTTTATCTCCAGGGGTAAACACCGGGGAGCTGTTTTTT. Its translation is CASSLSPGVNTGELFF.

V is TRBV19 and J is TRBJ1-4, with TRBD1 as a possible D gene (5 bases). Trimming removed 3 bases at V and 6 bases at J, with 14 bases between. Germline V CDR1 and CDR2: LNHDA, SQIVND (reference sequence). The CDR3 is 15 amino acids. In DNA, the CDR3 is TGTGCCAGTAGTATGACCCGGGGGTCATATGAAAAACTGTTTTTT. Translated: CASSMTRGSYEKLFF.

The genes are TRBV19 and TRBJ2-5; maybe TRBD2 (5 bases). Trimming removed 1 base from V and 4 bases from J, with 13 bases in between. This CDR3 spans 15 amino acids. The germline CDR1 and CDR2 sequences are LNHDA and SQIVND (reference sequence). CDR3 coding DNA: TGTGCCAGTAGTATAGGCCAGAGGGCGGGAGAGACCCAGTACTTC. This gives the protein CASSIGQRAGETQYF. Together with reference TRBV19 and TRBJ2-5, the CDR3 gives the full variable domain: DGGITQSPKYLFRKEGQNVTLSCEQNLNHDAMYWYRQDPGQGLRLIYYSQIVNDFQKGDIAEGYSVSREKKESFPLTVTSAQKNPTAFYLCASSIGQRAGETQYFGPGTRLLVL.

The rearrangement links TRBV4-2 to TRBJ2-3; 9 nucleotides line up with TRBD2. This CDR3 has 15 amino acids. Germline assignment: CDR1 LGHNA and CDR2 YNFKEQ. The ends lost 0 bases at V and 8 bases at J; junction bases unmatched: 6. CDR3 bases: TGTGCCAGCAGCCAAGATCCGCGGGGGGGGAGTACGCAGTATTTT. Amino acid sequence: CASSQDPRGGSTQYF.

The rearrangement joins TRBV9 to TRBJ2-1; D may be TRBD2 (5 bases). The V gene's germline CDR1 is SGDLS and CDR2 YYNGEE. This CDR3 spans 16 amino acids. V was clipped by 4 bases and J by 3 bases, with 17 bases between them. The CDR3 protein is CASSPQSGGFYNEQFF. CDR3 bases: TGTGCCAGCAGCCCCCAGAGCGGAGGCTTCTACAATGAGCAGTTCTTC.

About this clone itself: Sequence at one end of the junction differs from germline and may be a read error. V and J are TRBV19 and TRBJ1-1; tentative D call: TRBD1 (5 bases). Germline V gene sequence: CDR1 LNHDA, CDR2 SQIVND (reference sequence). The CDR3 is 14 residues long. CDR3 sequence: CVSSIAPGGTEAFF. The CDR3 nucleotides are TGTGTCAGTAGTATAGCCCCCGGGGGCACTGAAGCTTTCTTT.

The chain joins TRBV5-4 to TRBJ2-1, with TRBD2 identical over 9 bases. Germline V lookup: CDR1 SGHNT, CDR2 YYREEE (reference sequence). The CDR3 is made up of 15 amino acids. After removal of 0 bases from V and 8 bases from J, the junction contained 6 bases not matched to a gene. The CDR3 protein is CASSLGGLAGDEQFF. The DNA of the CDR3 is TGTGCCAGCAGCTTGGGGGGACTAGCCGGCGATGAGCAGTTCTTC. The full variable domain, with the rest looked up from reference TRBV5-4 and TRBJ2-1, is ETGVTQSPTHLIKTRGQQVTLRCSSQSGHNTVSWYQQALGQGPQFIFQYYREEENGRGNFPPRFSGLQFPNYSSELNVNALELDDSALYLCASSLGGLAGDEQFFGPGTRLTVL.

The rearrangement uses TRBV11-1 and TRBJ2-6; the D gene is possibly TRBD1 (6 bases). Germline V gene data show CDR1 as SGHAT and CDR2 as FQDESV (reference sequence). The CDR3 consists of 18 residues. Trimming took 5 bases from V and 1 from J, leaving 18 bases between them. The CDR3 DNA follows: TGTGCCAGCAGCCCCCGCGAGGGGGTAAAATCTGGGGCCAACGTCCTGACTTTC. It yields the protein CASSPREGVKSGANVLTF.

This clone was detected a few times. This sequence joins TRBV4-1 and TRBJ1-1; TRBD1 matches at 9 bases. From germline, CDR1 is MGHRA and CDR2 YSYEKL. This CDR3 is 15 amino acids long. V was clipped by 4 bases and J by 7 bases; unmatched bases: 10. The DNA of the CDR3 is TGCGCCAGCAGCCCAAAACGGACAGGGGAGCTTGAAGCTTTCTTT. The encoded protein is CASSPKRTGELEAFF.

The chain couples TRBV7-2 to TRBJ1-4, with D possibly matching TRBD1 (6 bases). CDR1 SGHTA and CDR2 FQGNSA come from the germline V gene. The CDR3 is 17 amino acids. V lost 4 bases and J 3 bases, leaving 18 bases between the germline ends. The CDR3 reads CASSSQPRGSANEKLFF. As DNA, the CDR3 is TGTGCCAGCAGCTCACAACCGAGGGGGAGTGCTAATGAAAAACTGTTTTTT.

Of note for this clone: Other DNA sequences in the same sample also yield this CDR3. The rearrangement uses TRBV5-1 and TRBJ2-7; 13 nucleotides agree with TRBD2. There are 15 residues in the CDR3. V lost 0 bases to trimming and J lost 3 bases; unmatched junction nucleotides: 0. Germline CDR1 reads SGHRS; CDR2 reads YFSETQ. CDR3 amino acids: CASSLGLAGGYEQYF. For the CDR3, the DNA is TGCGCCAGCAGCTTGGGACTAGCGGGAGGCTACGAGCAGTACTTC.

The V and J genes are TRBV7-9 and TRBJ2-1; perhaps TRBD2 as D (6 bases). The CDR3 consists of 15 residues. The V gene's germline CDR1 is SEHNR and CDR2 FQNEAQ (reference sequence). V shed 5 bases and J shed 5 bases, with 16 bases lying between them. The CDR3 nucleotides read TGTGCCAGCAGCCCAGAACTAGCCCGGGACAATGAGCAGTTCTTC. Amino acid sequence: CASSPELARDNEQFF.